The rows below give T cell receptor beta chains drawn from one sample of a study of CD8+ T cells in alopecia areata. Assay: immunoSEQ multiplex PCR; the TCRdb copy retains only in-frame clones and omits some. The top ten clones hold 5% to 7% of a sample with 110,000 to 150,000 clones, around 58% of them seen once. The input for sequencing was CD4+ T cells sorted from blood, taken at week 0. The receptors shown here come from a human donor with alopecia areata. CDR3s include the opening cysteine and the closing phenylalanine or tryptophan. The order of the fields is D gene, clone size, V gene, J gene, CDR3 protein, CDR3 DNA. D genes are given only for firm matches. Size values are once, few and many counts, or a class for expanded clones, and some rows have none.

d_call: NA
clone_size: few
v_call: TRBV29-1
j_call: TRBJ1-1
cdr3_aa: CSVGGDTEAFF
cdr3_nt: TGCAGCGTTGGAGGGGATACTGAAGCTTTCTTT

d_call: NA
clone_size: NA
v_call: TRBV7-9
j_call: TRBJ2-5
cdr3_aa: CASSAQETQYF
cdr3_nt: TGTGCCAGCAGCGCCCAAGAGACCCAGTACTTC

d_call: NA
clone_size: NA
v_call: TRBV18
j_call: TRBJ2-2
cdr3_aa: CASSPSAGELFF
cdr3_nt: TGTGCCAGCTCACCATCGGCCGGGGAGCTGTTTTTT

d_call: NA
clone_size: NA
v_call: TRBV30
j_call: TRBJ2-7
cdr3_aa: CAWSVSGYEQYF
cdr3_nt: TGTGCCTGGAGTGTAAGCGGGTACGAGCAGTACTTC

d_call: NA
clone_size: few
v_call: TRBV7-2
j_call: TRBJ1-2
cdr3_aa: CASSPRRIANYGYTF
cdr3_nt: TGTGCCAGCAGCCCGCGACGGATAGCTAACTATGGCTACACCTTC

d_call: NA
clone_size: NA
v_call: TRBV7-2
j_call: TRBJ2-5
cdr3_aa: CASSLALAVRGTQYF
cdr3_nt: TGTGCCAGCAGCTTAGCTCTGGCGGTGAGGGGGACCCAGTACTTC

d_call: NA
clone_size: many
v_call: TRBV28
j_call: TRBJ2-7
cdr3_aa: CASSRPTTTYEQYF
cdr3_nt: TGTGCCAGCAGCCGTCCCACTACCACCTACGAGCAGTACTTC

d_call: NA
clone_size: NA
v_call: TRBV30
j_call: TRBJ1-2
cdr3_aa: CAWSVVGRGYTF
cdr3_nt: TGTGCCTGGAGTGTTGTAGGGCGAGGCTACACCTTC

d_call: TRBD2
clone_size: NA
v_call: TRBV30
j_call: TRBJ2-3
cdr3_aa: CAESREGTQYF
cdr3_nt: TGTGCAGAATCGAGGGAGGGTACGCAGTATTTT

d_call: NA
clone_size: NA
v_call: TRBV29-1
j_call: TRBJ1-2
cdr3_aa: CSVEGSGYGYTF
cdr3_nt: TGCAGCGTTGAAGGTTCGGGATATGGCTACACCTTC

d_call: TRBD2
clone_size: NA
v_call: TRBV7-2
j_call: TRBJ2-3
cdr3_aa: CASSFTSGDTQYF
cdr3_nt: TGTGCCAGCAGCTTTACTAGCGGGGATACGCAGTATTTT

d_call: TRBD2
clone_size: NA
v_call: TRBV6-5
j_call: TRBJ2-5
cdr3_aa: CASSYSKSPGGETQYF
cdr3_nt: TGTGCCAGCAGTTACTCAAAAAGCCCGGGAGGGGAGACCCAGTACTTC

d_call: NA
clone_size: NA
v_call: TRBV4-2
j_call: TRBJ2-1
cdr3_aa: CASRPTARGDEQFF
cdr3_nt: TGTGCCAGCCGTCCCACGGCCAGGGGCGATGAGCAGTTCTTC

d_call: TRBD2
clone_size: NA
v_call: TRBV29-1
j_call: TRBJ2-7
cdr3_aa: CSGGLAHEQYF
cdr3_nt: TGCAGCGGGGGACTAGCCCACGAGCAGTACTTC

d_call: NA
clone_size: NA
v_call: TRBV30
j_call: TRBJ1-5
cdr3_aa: CAWSKGGDQPQHF
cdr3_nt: TGTGCCTGGAGCAAAGGTGGCGATCAGCCCCAGCATTTT

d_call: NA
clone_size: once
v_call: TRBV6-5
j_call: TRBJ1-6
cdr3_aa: CASSTRKGDGSPLHF
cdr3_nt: TGTGCCAGCAGTACACGAAAGGGGGATGGTTCACCCCTCCACTTT

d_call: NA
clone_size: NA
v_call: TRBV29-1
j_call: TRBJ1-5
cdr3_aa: CSVGGDRNNQPQHF
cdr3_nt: TGCAGCGTTGGCGGGGACCGCAACAATCAGCCCCAGCATTTT

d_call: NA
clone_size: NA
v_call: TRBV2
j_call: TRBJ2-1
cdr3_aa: CASSAQGHEQFF
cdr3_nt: TGTGCCAGCAGTGCACAGGGCCATGAGCAGTTCTTC

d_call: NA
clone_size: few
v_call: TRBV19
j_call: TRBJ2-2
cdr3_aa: CASASTGELFF
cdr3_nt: TGTGCCAGTGCTAGCACCGGGGAGCTGTTTTTT

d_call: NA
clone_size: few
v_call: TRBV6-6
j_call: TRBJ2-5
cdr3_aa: CASSPSGETQYF
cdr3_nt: TGTGCCAGCAGTCCATCCGGGGAGACCCAGTACTTC

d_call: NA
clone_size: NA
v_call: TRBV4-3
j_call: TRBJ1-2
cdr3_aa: CASSQDWDRANYGYTF
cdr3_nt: TGCGCCAGCAGCCAAGATTGGGATCGAGCTAACTATGGCTACACCTTC

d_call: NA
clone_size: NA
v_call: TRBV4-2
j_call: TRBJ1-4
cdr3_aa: CASSLFSGSNEKLFF
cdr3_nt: TGTGCCAGCAGCCTTTTTTCGGGGTCTAATGAAAAACTGTTTTTT

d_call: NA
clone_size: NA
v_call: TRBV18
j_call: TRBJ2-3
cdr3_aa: CASSLTTMDTQYF
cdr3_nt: TGTGCCAGCTCACTCACGACGATGGATACGCAGTATTTT

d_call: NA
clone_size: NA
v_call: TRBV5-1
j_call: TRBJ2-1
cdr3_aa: CASLEGTGGGEQFF
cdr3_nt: TGCGCCAGCCTGGAGGGGACGGGGGGCGGTGAGCAGTTCTTC

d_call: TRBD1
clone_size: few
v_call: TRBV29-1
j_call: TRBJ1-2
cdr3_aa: CSVRGQAVYGYTF
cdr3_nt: TGCAGCGTGAGGGGACAGGCTGTCTATGGCTACACCTTC

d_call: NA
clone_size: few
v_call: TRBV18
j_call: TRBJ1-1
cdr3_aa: CASSPDQQVTEAFF
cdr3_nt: TGTGCCAGCTCACCGGATCAACAGGTAACTGAAGCTTTCTTT

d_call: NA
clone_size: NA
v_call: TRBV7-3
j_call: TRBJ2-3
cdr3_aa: CASSLGLPQDTQYF
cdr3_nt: TGTGCCAGCAGCCTGGGACTCCCGCAAGATACGCAGTATTTT